These 17 T cell receptor beta chains came from one sample sequenced in a study of human T cells and chemical hapten exposure. TCRdb re-called the RACE reads with MiXCR, one entry per CDR3 protein. The table lists 80,000 to 95,000 distinct CDR3 sequences, approximately 11% of them singletons. The time point here: patch test 2, 6 weeks after DPC sensitization. The treatment is: therapeutic diphenylcyclopropenone sensitization with weekly scalp DPC. The input for sequencing was whole blood, taken in connection with sensitization to the hapten diphenylcyclopropenone (DPC). The source is a man in his forties with alopecia areata. Some clones in this sample may be carry-over from other donors' samples.

This clonotype was seen repeatedly, ten times or more. The chain combines TRBV9 with TRBJ2-3; 8 bases match TRBD2. The CDR3 is 16 residues long. Germline V lookup: CDR1 SGDLS, CDR2 YYNGEE. The trim removed 0 bases at V and 1 base at J, leaving 4 bases unmatched. This CDR3 reads CASSVGGSGGTDTQYF. The CDR3 nucleotides read TGTGCCAGCAGCGTAGGTGGTAGCGGGGGCACAGATACGCAGTATTTT.

The genes are TRBV7-3 and TRBJ2-3; TRBD2 matches at 8 bases. V was pared by 5 bases and J by 4 bases, with 11 bases of the junction left unmatched. CDR1 is SGHTA, CDR2 FQGTGA, per germline. The CDR3 consists of 16 residues. CDR3 nucleotides: TGTGCCAGCAGCCCTTCCCCCGGACTAGCCCCAGATACGCAGTATTTT. It specifies CASSPSPGLAPDTQYF.

J is TRBJ1-6 and V is TRBV6-5, with D perhaps TRBD1 (6 bases). V was clipped by 2 bases and J by 10 bases, with 12 bases between them. The CDR3 is 14 residues long. Per the germline V gene, CDR1 is MNHEY and CDR2 is SVGAGI. As DNA, the CDR3 is TGTGCCAGCAGTTACGACAAGGGGGTCTCACCCCTCCACTTT. Translation: CASSYDKGVSPLHF.

There are a few counts of this clonotype. The chain links TRBV4-3 to TRBJ2-1; D is unresolved. From germline, CDR1 is LGHNA and CDR2 YSLEER. This CDR3 has 14 residues. Trimming pared 4 bases from V and 2 bases from J, leaving 9 bases between. CDR3 region: CASSPRSPYNEQFF. CDR3 nucleotide sequence: TGCGCCAGCAGCCCCAGATCCCCCTACAATGAGCAGTTCTTC.

The gene calls are TRBV20-1 and TRBJ2-5, with 7 nucleotides matching TRBD1. Per the germline V gene, CDR1 is DFQATT and CDR2 is SNEGSKA (reference sequence). V lost 5 bases to trimming and J lost 1 base; unmatched junction nucleotides: 16. This CDR3 has 17 amino acids. The CDR3 nucleotides read TGCAGTGCTGGGGGAAAATCCGGGACAGACCTCCAAGAGACCCAGTACTTC. This gives the protein CSAGGKSGTDLQETQYF.

This chain connects TRBV3-1 to TRBJ2-1, with a tentative D call TRBD2 (6 bases). Germline V CDR1 and CDR2: LGHDT, YNNKEL (reference sequence). The CDR3 runs 14 residues. The ends were cut back, 0 bases at V and 11 bases at J, with 14 bases in the middle. CDR3 region: CASSQDQRRAQQFF. CDR3 DNA: TGTGCCAGCAGCCAAGATCAGAGGAGGGCGCAGCAGTTCTTC.

DNA of the CDR3: TGTGCCAGCAGCCTCGTGGGGGTAGGGGCGGTGGGGGAGACCCAGTACTTC. This encodes CASSLVGVGAVGETQYF. This chain connects TRBV7-2 to TRBJ2-5; D tentatively fits TRBD1 or TRBD2 (5 bases each). V dropped 5 bases and J dropped 5 bases, with 24 bases sitting between them. Germline assignment: CDR1 SGHTA and CDR2 FQGNSA. This CDR3 has 17 residues.

This clonotype has at least ten counts. This chain uses TRBV14 with TRBJ2-3, with D uncertain. The CDR3 is made up of 14 amino acids. CDR1 and CDR2 from the germline V gene are SGHDN and FVKESK. V was shortened by 1 base and J by 1 base, with 6 bases between the two germline ends. The CDR3 reads CASSQGRGTDTQYF. The CDR3 coding sequence is TGTGCCAGCAGCCAAGGCCGTGGCACAGATACGCAGTATTTT.

This clonotype has a handful of counts. The J gene is TRBJ2-2, the V gene TRBV5-6; D is uncertain. Germline V gene sequence: CDR1 SGHDT, CDR2 YYEEEE. This CDR3 spans 14 amino acids. The V gene lost 5 bases and the J gene lost 2 bases, with 10 bases spanning the gap. The CDR3 DNA sequence: TGTGCCAGCAGGCATGATCCAAACACCGGGGAGCTGTTTTTT. This gives the protein CASRHDPNTGELFF.

This clonotype was found many times. The V gene is TRBV9, the J gene TRBJ1-1; D remains unclear. V dropped 3 bases and J dropped 4 bases, with 13 bases sitting between them. Germline V lookup: CDR1 SGDLS, CDR2 YYNGEE. The CDR3 totals 14 residues. The CDR3: CASSALSRATEAFF. DNA of the CDR3: TGTGCCAGCAGCGCCCTAAGCAGAGCCACTGAAGCTTTCTTT.

Only a few counts were recorded for this clonotype. The V and J genes are TRBV12-3 or TRBV12-4 and TRBJ2-1; TRBD2 matches 10 bases. CDR3 length: 16 amino acids. V dropped 3 bases and J dropped 0; count of bases not matched to a gene: 2. The CDR3 DNA reads as TGTGCCAGCAGTTTTTCTAGCGGGAGCTCCTACAATGAGCAGTTCTTC. Amino acids: CASSFSSGSSYNEQFF.

A few counts support this clonotype. The V and J genes are TRBV20-1 and TRBJ2-3; TRBD2 matches at 10 bases. Germline V lookup: CDR1 DFQATT, CDR2 SNEGSKA (reference sequence). CDR3 length: 18 amino acids. The junction had 12 bases not matched to a gene; V was cut back by 2 bases and J by 1 base. CDR3 residues: CSARSGQREGWGTDTQYF. CDR3 in DNA: TGCAGTGCTAGATCGGGGCAGCGGGAGGGTTGGGGCACAGATACGCAGTATTTT.

This clonotype was counted many times. The chain combines TRBV27 with TRBJ1-5; D uncertain. V lost 5 bases and J lost 4, with 12 bases in between. The CDR3 loop spans 14 amino acids. Germline V gene lookup returns CDR1 MNHEY and CDR2 SMNVEV (reference sequence). The CDR3, as DNA: TGTGCCAGCAGTCTACGCGGCGATAATCAGCCCCAGCATTTT. Translation: CASSLRGDNQPQHF.

The chain combines TRBV7-6 with TRBJ2-3; D call uncertain. The CDR3 length is 15 residues. The germline V gene has CDR1 SGHVS and CDR2 FNYEAQ. V lost 5 bases and J 1 base, leaving 13 bases between the germline ends. The CDR3 nucleotides read TGTGCCAGCAGCCCCTTACCAGGAGGCACAGATACGCAGTATTTT. Amino acid sequence: CASSPLPGGTDTQYF.

The V and J genes are TRBV28 and TRBJ2-5; 8 positions match TRBD1. The CDR3 runs to 15 residues. V gave up 2 bases and J gave up 5 bases; unmatched junction bases: 7. Germline-derived CDR1 and CDR2 are MDHEN and SYDVKM. The CDR3 DNA reads as TGTGCCAGCAGTTTAGTTCAGGGGGCGGATGAGACCCAGTACTTC. It codes for CASSLVQGADETQYF. Full variable domain (remainder filled in from reference TRBV28 and TRBJ2-5): DVKVTQSSRYLVKRTGEKVFLECVQDMDHENMFWYRQDPGLGLRLIYFSYDVKMKEKGDIPEGYSVSREKKERFSLILESASTNQTSMYLCASSLVQGADETQYFGPGTRLLVL.

This chain connects TRBV7-2 to TRBJ1-4; D is unclear. V was cut by 2 bases and J by 0 bases, with 10 bases left in between. The CDR3 length is 16 residues. CDR1 is SGHTA and CDR2 is FQGNSA in the germline V gene. Here the CDR3 reads CASSLLGGATNEKLFF. CDR3 coding DNA: TGTGCCAGCAGCTTATTGGGTGGTGCAACTAATGAAAAACTGTTTTTT.

A few counts support this clonotype. This CDR3 is CASSDATENTGELFF. CDR3 bases: TGTGCCAGCAGTGACGCGACAGAGAACACCGGGGAGCTGTTTTTT. J is TRBJ2-2 and V is TRBV12-3 or TRBV12-4; D possibly corresponds to TRBD1 (5 bases). The CDR3 extends over 15 amino acids. Trimming cost V 5 bases and J 1 base, with 11 bases left between them.